This passage covers 6 T cell receptor beta chains from one sample sequenced in a study of blood T cells in healthy people across ages. A second PCR of about 6 to 11 cycles used a sample-barcoded 5' primer and a J-beta primer mix. Via MiXCR, TCRdb re-called the 5' RACE reads, giving one row per CDR3 protein. The profile shows roughly 700,000 distinct CDR3 sequences, approximately 49% of them singletons. Material for sequencing was blood. The receptors derive from a woman in her sixties in good health.

This chain links TRBV7-8 with TRBJ2-2; 12 nucleotides match TRBD2. Germline values: CDR1 SGHVS, CDR2 FQNEAQ. Trimming cost V 1 base and J 2 bases; bases outside gene matches: 5. The CDR3 sequence is 18 residues long. The CDR3 coding sequence is TGTGCCAGCAGCTTAGGACGACTAGCGGGAGTTAACACCGGGGAGCTGTTTTTT. Protein product: CASSLGRLAGVNTGELFF. Full variable domain (outside the CDR3, taken from reference TRBV7-8 and TRBJ2-2): GAGVSQSPRYKVAKRGQDVALRCDPISGHVSLFWYQQALGQGPEFLTYFQNEAQLDKSGLPSDRFFAERPEGSVSTLKIQRTQQEDSAVYLCASSLGRLAGVNTGELFFGEGSRLTVL.

This rearrangement joins TRBV20-1 to TRBJ2-1; the D is unclear. Germline CDR1 is DFQATT and CDR2 is SNEGSKA (reference sequence). V was clipped by 7 bases and J by 0 bases, with 10 bases between them. This CDR3 has 13 amino acids. CDR3 sequence (DNA): TGCAGTGTTAGCACGGGCTCCTACAATGAGCAGTTCTTC. Residues: CSVSTGSYNEQFF.

As concerns this clonotype: This may be a read error: a much more frequent sequence differs by one nucleotide. This rearrangement joins TRBV7-2 to TRBJ2-7; 9 bases map to TRBD2. CDR1 SGHTA and CDR2 FQGNSA come from the germline V gene. The CDR3 is 14 residues long. The CDR3 DNA is TGTGCCAACAGCTTCGGGACTAGCTACGGCGAGCAGTACTTC. Its protein product is CANSFGTSYGEQYF.

This sequence joins TRBV6-1 and TRBJ1-4, with D tentatively TRBD1 (6 bases). The CDR3 spans 15 residues. CDR1 and CDR2 from the germline V gene are MNHNS and SASEGT. V was cut by 7 bases and J by 0 bases, with 12 bases left in between. The CDR3 region is CASKGGQATNEKLFF. DNA of the CDR3: TGTGCCAGCAAGGGGGGACAAGCAACTAATGAAAAACTGTTTTTT.

In this sample, this clonotype turned up a few times. The J gene is TRBJ2-7, the V gene TRBV7-2; D uncertain. V was shortened by 3 bases and J by 6 bases, with 12 bases between the two germline ends. CDR3 length: 13 amino acids. Looked up from germline, CDR1 is SGHTA and CDR2 is FQGNSA. For the CDR3, the DNA is TGTGCCAGCAGCTTCGAGTACATCGCCGAGCAGTACTTC. Protein product: CASSFEYIAEQYF.

This clonotype was seen only a few times. The CDR3 nucleotides are TGTGCCAGCAGTTTGGGGGGTCGGACCCAGTACTTC. Its translation is CASSLGGRTQYF. The gene calls are TRBV12-3 or TRBV12-4 and TRBJ2-5; a weak D match, TRBD2 (6 bases). The CDR3 contains 12 residues. V was trimmed by 3 bases and J by 7 bases, leaving 9 bases between them.